This T cell receptor (beta chain) was captured by sequencing in a study of cytomegalovirus exposure and HLA in healthy donors. Primers for the PCR totalled 60 Vbeta and 13 Jbeta. The protocol was immunoSEQ multiplex PCR, while the TCRdb copy is restricted to in-frame clones and leaves out a portion. The data show 150,000 or so clones, 75% to 80% seen once. Trimming took 5 bases from V and 2 from J; bases not matched to a gene: 4. Germline V gene lookup returns CDR1 SGHRS and CDR2 YFSETQ. CDR3 length equals 14 residues. The chain is built from TRBV5-1 and TRBJ2-3; 8 bases fit TRBD2. Sequences were obtained from PBMCs. The sequence came from a middle-aged woman in good health and CMV-seronegative. The CDR3 sequence is CASRERGTTDTQYF. The CDR3 region has the DNA TGCGCCAGCAGAGAGCGGGGGACCACAGATACGCAGTATTTT. Complete variable domain (other parts from reference TRBV5-1 and TRBJ2-3): KAGVTQTPRYLIKTRGQQVTLSCSPISGHRSVSWYQQTPGQGLQFLFEYFSETQRNKGNFPGRFSGRQFSNSRSEMNVSTLELGDSALYLCASRERGTTDTQYFGPGTRLTVL.